The following is a TCR beta chain sequence with its context. Its antigen is undetermined. Treatment defined: roughly 19 received Ad26.COV2.S at low or high dose, single or two shots; roughly five received placebo; per-sample allocation not given. All samples were drawn on day 63, counting from the first vaccine or placebo injection. In the vaccine, an Ad26 vector expressed the SARS-CoV-2 spike of the Wuhan strain. This record comes from a study of Ad26.COV2.S vaccination and SARS-CoV-2 variants. Study as a whole: This donor came from the COV1001 trial of Ad26.COV2.S.

Findings of the study overall: Vaccine and placebo recipients had similar non-spike TCR breadth. Recipients given vaccine exceeded placebo recipients in spike-specific TCR breadth.

The length of the CDR3 is 14 residues. V shed 6 bases and J 1 base; nucleotides not matched to a gene: 5. The germline V gene encodes CDR1 KGHSH and CDR2 LQKENI. The repertoire was sequenced with immunoSEQ multiplex PCR; TCRdb's copy has only in-frame clones and lacks some. The sample carries about 350,000 clones, roughly 89% recorded once. Here the sequenced sample was peripheral blood, taken in a trial of Ad26.COV2.S vaccine versus placebo. The clonotype was recovered from a person between 18 and 60 years old who received the Ad26.COV2.S COVID-19 vaccine or a placebo. This sequence joins TRBV18 and TRBJ1-2, with TRBD1 matching 7 bases. The CDR3 DNA reads TGTGCCAGCTCTCAGGGGGGACTTAACTATGGCTACACCTTC. Translated: CASSQGGLNYGYTF.